This is a list of T cell receptor beta chains from one sample in a study of blood T cell repertoires in COVID-19. Method: immunoSEQ multiplex PCR; TCRdb's copy keeps in-frame clones and lacks some. The sample lists roughly 180,000 clones, roughly 86% occurring once. The sample taken for sequencing was peripheral blood. The receptor source for this set is a man aged 40-49 years who had recovered from COVID-19. Each CDR3 is given with its conserved first and last residue. Fields, in order: clone size, J gene, D gene, V gene, CDR3 DNA, CDR3 protein. The D gene is left open where the match is weak. Size tells how often a clone was seen (once, few, many) or the class of an expanded clone, and some rows leave it out.

.,TRBJ1-1,TRBD1,TRBV4-3,TGCGCCAGCAGCGGAGACAGGGACCCCAATGAAGCTTTCTTT,CASSGDRDPNEAFF
.,TRBJ2-5,TRBD1,TRBV5-4,TGTGCCAGCAGCTTGGGGCCTTGGACAGGGGGAGAGACCCAGTACTTC,CASSLGPWTGGETQYF
.,TRBJ2-3,TRBD1,TRBV6-5,TGTGCCAGCACTCCGGGACAGGGATCAAATACGCAGTATTTT,CASTPGQGSNTQYF
.,TRBJ2-5,.,TRBV30,TGTGCCTGGATCCCCCGTTCGGAGACCCAGTACTTC,CAWIPRSETQYF
.,TRBJ1-1,.,TRBV27,TGTGCCAGCAGTTTAAGGAGGAGGGATGGTGAAGCTTTCTTT,CASSLRRRDGEAFF
.,TRBJ2-7,.,TRBV27,TGTGCCAGCAGTAAGGGGCTAGGTTCCTACGAGCAGTACTTC,CASSKGLGSYEQYF
.,TRBJ2-3,TRBD2,TRBV6-1,TGTGCCAGCAGTGAACGGGCGGGAGAACCAGATACGCAGTATTTT,CASSERAGEPDTQYF
.,TRBJ1-2,.,TRBV19,TGTGCCAGTAGAGAGGGAACTGCTAACTATGGCTACACCTTC,CASREGTANYGYTF
.,TRBJ2-7,.,TRBV30,TGTGCCTGGGGTCAGGGTGGGATCGAGCAGTACTTC,CAWGQGGIEQYF
.,TRBJ2-2,TRBD2,TRBV6-5,TGTGCCAGCAGTTACGGCACGTCTGCGGGGGCCGGGGAGCTGTTTTTT,CASSYGTSAGAGELFF
.,TRBJ2-1,TRBD2,TRBV11-3,TGTGCCAGCAGCTTAGCTAGCGGAGGGGAGAATGAGCAGTTCTTC,CASSLASGGENEQFF
.,TRBJ2-2,TRBD1,TRBV12-5,TGTGCTAGTGGTCCCGGACAGGGTTGGCCCGGGGAGCTGTTTTTT,CASGPGQGWPGELFF
.,TRBJ2-2,.,TRBV6-5,TGTGCCAGCAGTTACGCCCGGGGGTCGGGCACCGGGGAGCTGTTTTTT,CASSYARGSGTGELFF
.,TRBJ2-6,.,TRBV27,TGTGCCAGCAGCCACACAGGATCCGGCGGCTCTGGGGCCAACGTCCTGACTTTC,CASSHTGSGGSGANVLTF
few,TRBJ1-6,TRBD1,TRBV5-8,TGTGCCAGCAGCTTGGGGACAGGGAATTCACCCCTCCACTTT,CASSLGTGNSPLHF
once,TRBJ1-3,.,TRBV11-2,TGTGCCAGCAGCTTACCGTTTGGAGCAGGGGTAAACACCATATATTTT,CASSLPFGAGVNTIYF
.,TRBJ2-3,.,TRBV19,TGTGCCAGTAGTGATGGAGCTCGGCGAGATACGCAGTATTTT,CASSDGARRDTQYF
.,TRBJ2-7,TRBD1,TRBV7-2,TGTGCCAGCAGCTCGGACAGGGGCTACGAGCAGTACTTC,CASSSDRGYEQYF
.,TRBJ2-5,TRBD2,TRBV7-2,TGTGCCAGCAGCTCGGGGACTAGCGGGTTTAAAAAGACCCAGTACTTC,CASSSGTSGFKKTQYF
.,TRBJ1-1,.,TRBV7-2,TGTGCCAGCAGCTCAGGGGTGAACACTGAAGCTTTCTTT,CASSSGVNTEAFF
.,TRBJ2-3,TRBD2,TRBV4-3,TGCGCCAGCAGCTCTCTAGCGGGGGGCACAGATACGCAGTATTTT,CASSSLAGGTDTQYF
.,TRBJ2-5,TRBD2,TRBV6-5,TGTGCCAGCAGTAGGACTAGCGGGGGGGGTGAGACCCAGTACTTC,CASSRTSGGGETQYF
.,TRBJ2-2,TRBD2,TRBV9,TGTGCCAGCAGCCCCAGAAGTCTAGCGGGACGCACCGGGGAGCTGTTTTTT,CASSPRSLAGRTGELFF
.,TRBJ1-4,TRBD1,TRBV6-2/TRBV6-3,TGTGCCAGCAGTAGACAGTCAGGGGGCGCATGGACGGCTGAAAAACTGTTTTTT,CASSRQSGGAWTAEKLFF
.,TRBJ1-4,.,TRBV9,TGTGCCAGCAGCGTATCCCCTGCAACTAATGAAAAACTGTTTTTT,CASSVSPATNEKLFF
.,TRBJ2-1,TRBD2,TRBV15,TGTGCCACCAGCAGAGGGAACCCGGGACTAGCGGTTTACAATGAGCAGTTCTTC,CATSRGNPGLAVYNEQFF
.,TRBJ2-7,TRBD1,TRBV18,TGTGCCAGCTCACCAACAGGGGGATGGACCTACGAGCAGTACTTC,CASSPTGGWTYEQYF
.,TRBJ2-1,TRBD2,TRBV28,TGTGCCAGCAGTCGCACGGGGGGGGGTGTCAATGAGCAGTTCTTC,CASSRTGGGVNEQFF
.,TRBJ2-5,.,TRBV10-3,TGTGCCATCAATCACATGGGGCCTAGGGGAGAGACCCAGTACTTC,CAINHMGPRGETQYF
few,TRBJ2-5,.,TRBV6-2/TRBV6-3,TGTGCCAGCAGTACCGACACGCAAGAGACCCAGTACTTC,CASSTDTQETQYF
.,TRBJ2-3,TRBD2,TRBV4-2,TGTGCCAGCAGCCAAGATGGGACTAGCGGGAGAGATACGCAGTATTTT,CASSQDGTSGRDTQYF
.,TRBJ2-1,.,TRBV27,TGTGCCAGCAGTTTATTCAGCCAGACAAACAATGAGCAGTTCTTC,CASSLFSQTNNEQFF
.,TRBJ2-1,.,TRBV7-9,TGTGCCAGCAGCTTTGTAGAGCTCGGTTCCGATGAGCAGTTCTTC,CASSFVELGSDEQFF
.,TRBJ2-5,TRBD1,TRBV28,TGTGCCAGCAGTTTATTGGGGACAGTCCAGACCCAGTACTTC,CASSLLGTVQTQYF
.,TRBJ2-7,TRBD2,TRBV27,TGTGCCAGCAGTTTAGGCCTAGCGGGAGCCTACGAGCAGTACTTC,CASSLGLAGAYEQYF
.,TRBJ2-5,.,TRBV11-3,TGTGCCAGCAGCTTACGGGCGGGGGCCCTCCGGGAGACCCAGTACTTC,CASSLRAGALRETQYF
.,TRBJ1-1,TRBD1,TRBV11-3,TGTGCCAGCAGCTACCGGACAGGGCGGAACACTGAAGCTTTCTTT,CASSYRTGRNTEAFF
.,TRBJ1-1,TRBD1,TRBV5-1,TGCGCCAGCAGCTTGGGGCAGGGGGCACTGAACACTGAAGCTTTCTTT,CASSLGQGALNTEAFF
once,TRBJ2-7,TRBD2,TRBV7-2,TGTGCCAGCAGCAAGAGGGAGGGAGGCTACGAGCAGTACTTC,CASSKREGGYEQYF
.,TRBJ2-7,.,TRBV7-2,TGTGCCAGCAGCTTAGTCCAGATCTACGAGCAGTACTTC,CASSLVQIYEQYF
.,TRBJ1-2,.,TRBV4-2,TGTGCCAGCAGCCAAGATTCCGGGGGATATGGCTACACCTTC,CASSQDSGGYGYTF
.,TRBJ1-2,.,TRBV6-2/TRBV6-3,TGTGCCAGCAGTTTTAGTGCTGGGAGAAACTATGGCTACACCTTC,CASSFSAGRNYGYTF